This record looks at one T cell receptor beta chain sequence and its context. TCRdb's copy holds only in-frame clones and misses some; the assay was immunoSEQ multiplex PCR. There are around 460,000 clones in the sample; approximately 90% occur only once, and 0.65% to 1% lies in the top ten. The CDR3 is 14 residues long. V was cut by 3 bases and J by 2 bases, with 11 bases left in between. The V gene's germline CDR1 is SGHDT and CDR2 YYEEEE. This specimen comes from a study of blood T cell repertoires in COVID-19. Overall study: T cells, B-cell-depleted T cells, or PBMCs provided the cDNA or gDNA that served as material.

Sequenced material: peripheral blood. The chain recombines TRBV5-6 with TRBJ1-2; D is unresolved. The sequence was obtained from a man between 18 and 29 years old with COVID-19, enrolled during active disease. For the CDR3, the DNA is TGTGCCAGCAGCTATCCAGGACTCAACTATGGCTACACCTTC. Its protein is CASSYPGLNYGYTF. Filled out from reference TRBV5-6 and TRBJ1-2, the complete variable domain reads DAGVTQSPTHLIKTRGQQVTLRCSPKSGHDTVSWYQQALGQGPQFIFQYYEEEERQRGNFPDRFSGHQFPNYSSELNVNALLLGDSALYLCASSYPGLNYGYTFGSGTRLTVV.